This entry features one T cell receptor gamma chain sequence. Its antigen is undetermined. These data belong to a study of gamma delta lymphoproliferative disorders and STAT genes. General study results and limits: Nearly all major patient gamma and delta clonotypes were public; only a couple of gamma clonotypes were disease-private.

The germline V gene encodes CDR1 VENAVY and CDR2 YDSYNSRV. CDR3 length: 17 amino acids. PBMCs from patients and controls supplied the genomic DNA for sequencing. TCRdb re-identified clones in the multiplex PCR reads via CATT. The sample has 2,000 to 2,500 gamma-chain clones; around 10% are singletons. Sequencing was performed on blood. The clonotype comes from a human donor in good health. The rearrangement joins TRGV8 to TRGJP1. Since TCRdb gives no J gene, matching the DNA to germline was used here to assign it. Written as DNA, the CDR3 is TGTGCACCTGGGATATCCAAATTCAGTACCACTGGTTGGTTCAAGATATTT. As protein: CAPGISKFSTTGWFKIF.